This TCR beta chain was documented in a study of cytomegalovirus exposure and HLA in healthy donors. Study summary: Researchers found that about 82% of almost 400 genotyped donors fell within the Caucasian-associated ancestry cluster. Points from the study as a whole: In a later analysis, at a false discovery rate of 0.05, some 15,000 TCR beta sequences were associated with HLA alleles. Roughly uniform depth of sequencing across donors was assumed in presence/absence analyses.

PCR was performed using 60 Vbeta and 13 Jbeta primers. Only in-frame clones appear in the TCRdb table, and some are missing; sequencing was by immunoSEQ multiplex PCR. This table has about 150,000 clones, 80% to 90% appearing once. CDR1 and CDR2 from the germline V gene are SGHVS and FQNEAQ. CDR3 length: 15 amino acids. The V and J ends lost 1 base and 10 bases, in that order; junction bases with no gene match: 7. With regard to this clone: Its antigen remains unidentified.

This TCR was recovered from a girl aged 10-17 years in good health and CMV-seropositive. Material for sequencing was PBMCs. J is TRBJ1-6 and V is TRBV7-8; 7 bases match TRBD1. CDR3 coding DNA: TGTGCCAGCAGCTTAGTCCAACAGGGGAGCTCACCCCTCCACTTT. This encodes CASSLVQQGSSPLHF.